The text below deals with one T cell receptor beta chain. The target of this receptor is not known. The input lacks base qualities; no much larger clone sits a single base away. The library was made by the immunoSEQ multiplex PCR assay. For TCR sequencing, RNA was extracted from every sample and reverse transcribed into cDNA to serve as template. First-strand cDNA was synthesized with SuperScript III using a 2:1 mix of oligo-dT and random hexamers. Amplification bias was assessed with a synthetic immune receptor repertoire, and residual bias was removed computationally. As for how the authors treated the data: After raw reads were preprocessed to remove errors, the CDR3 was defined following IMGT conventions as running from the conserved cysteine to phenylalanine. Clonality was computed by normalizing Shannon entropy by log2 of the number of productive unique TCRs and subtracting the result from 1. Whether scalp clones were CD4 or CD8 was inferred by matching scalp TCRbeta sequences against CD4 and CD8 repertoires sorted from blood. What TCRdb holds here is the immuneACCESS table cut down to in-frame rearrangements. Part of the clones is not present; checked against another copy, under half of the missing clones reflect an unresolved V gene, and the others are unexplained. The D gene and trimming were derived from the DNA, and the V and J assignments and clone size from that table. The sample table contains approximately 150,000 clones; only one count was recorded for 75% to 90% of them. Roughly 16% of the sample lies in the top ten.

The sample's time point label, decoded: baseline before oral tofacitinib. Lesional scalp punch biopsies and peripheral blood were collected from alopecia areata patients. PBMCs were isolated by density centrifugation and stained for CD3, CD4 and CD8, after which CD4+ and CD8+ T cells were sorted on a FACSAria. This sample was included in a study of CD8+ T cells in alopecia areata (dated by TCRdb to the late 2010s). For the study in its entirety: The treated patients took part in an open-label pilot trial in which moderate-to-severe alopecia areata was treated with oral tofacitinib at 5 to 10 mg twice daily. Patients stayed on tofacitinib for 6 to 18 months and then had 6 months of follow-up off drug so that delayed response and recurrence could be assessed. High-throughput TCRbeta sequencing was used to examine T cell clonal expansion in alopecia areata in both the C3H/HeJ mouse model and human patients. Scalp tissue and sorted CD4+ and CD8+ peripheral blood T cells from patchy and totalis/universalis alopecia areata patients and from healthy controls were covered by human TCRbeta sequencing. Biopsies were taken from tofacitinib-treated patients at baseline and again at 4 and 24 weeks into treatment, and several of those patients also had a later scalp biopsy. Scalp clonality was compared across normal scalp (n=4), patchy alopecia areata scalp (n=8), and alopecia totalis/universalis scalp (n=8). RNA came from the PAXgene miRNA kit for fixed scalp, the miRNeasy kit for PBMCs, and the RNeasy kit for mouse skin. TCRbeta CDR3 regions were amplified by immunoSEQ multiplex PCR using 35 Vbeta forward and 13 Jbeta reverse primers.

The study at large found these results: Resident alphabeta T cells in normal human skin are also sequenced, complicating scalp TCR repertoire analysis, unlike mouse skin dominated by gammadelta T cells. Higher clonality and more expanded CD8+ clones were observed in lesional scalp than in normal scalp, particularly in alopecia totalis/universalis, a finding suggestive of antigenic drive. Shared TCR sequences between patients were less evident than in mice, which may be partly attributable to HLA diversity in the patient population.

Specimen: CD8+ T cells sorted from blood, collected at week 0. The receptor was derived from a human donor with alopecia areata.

For the CDR3, the sequence is CASSRGYGTGELFF. The nucleotide sequence reads TGCGCCAGCAGCCGAGGATATGGCACCGGGGAGCTGTTTTTT. The chain links TRBV4-1 with TRBJ2-2, with no reliable assignment of the D segment. V is reduced by 4 bases and J by 4 bases, leaving a spacing of 10 bases between them. From its cysteine to its phenylalanine, the CDR3 spans 14 amino acids. Of all the DNA, just the CDR3 is kept, 42 bases in frame from base 1. The germline V gene sets CDR1 to MGHRA and CDR2 to YSYEKL.